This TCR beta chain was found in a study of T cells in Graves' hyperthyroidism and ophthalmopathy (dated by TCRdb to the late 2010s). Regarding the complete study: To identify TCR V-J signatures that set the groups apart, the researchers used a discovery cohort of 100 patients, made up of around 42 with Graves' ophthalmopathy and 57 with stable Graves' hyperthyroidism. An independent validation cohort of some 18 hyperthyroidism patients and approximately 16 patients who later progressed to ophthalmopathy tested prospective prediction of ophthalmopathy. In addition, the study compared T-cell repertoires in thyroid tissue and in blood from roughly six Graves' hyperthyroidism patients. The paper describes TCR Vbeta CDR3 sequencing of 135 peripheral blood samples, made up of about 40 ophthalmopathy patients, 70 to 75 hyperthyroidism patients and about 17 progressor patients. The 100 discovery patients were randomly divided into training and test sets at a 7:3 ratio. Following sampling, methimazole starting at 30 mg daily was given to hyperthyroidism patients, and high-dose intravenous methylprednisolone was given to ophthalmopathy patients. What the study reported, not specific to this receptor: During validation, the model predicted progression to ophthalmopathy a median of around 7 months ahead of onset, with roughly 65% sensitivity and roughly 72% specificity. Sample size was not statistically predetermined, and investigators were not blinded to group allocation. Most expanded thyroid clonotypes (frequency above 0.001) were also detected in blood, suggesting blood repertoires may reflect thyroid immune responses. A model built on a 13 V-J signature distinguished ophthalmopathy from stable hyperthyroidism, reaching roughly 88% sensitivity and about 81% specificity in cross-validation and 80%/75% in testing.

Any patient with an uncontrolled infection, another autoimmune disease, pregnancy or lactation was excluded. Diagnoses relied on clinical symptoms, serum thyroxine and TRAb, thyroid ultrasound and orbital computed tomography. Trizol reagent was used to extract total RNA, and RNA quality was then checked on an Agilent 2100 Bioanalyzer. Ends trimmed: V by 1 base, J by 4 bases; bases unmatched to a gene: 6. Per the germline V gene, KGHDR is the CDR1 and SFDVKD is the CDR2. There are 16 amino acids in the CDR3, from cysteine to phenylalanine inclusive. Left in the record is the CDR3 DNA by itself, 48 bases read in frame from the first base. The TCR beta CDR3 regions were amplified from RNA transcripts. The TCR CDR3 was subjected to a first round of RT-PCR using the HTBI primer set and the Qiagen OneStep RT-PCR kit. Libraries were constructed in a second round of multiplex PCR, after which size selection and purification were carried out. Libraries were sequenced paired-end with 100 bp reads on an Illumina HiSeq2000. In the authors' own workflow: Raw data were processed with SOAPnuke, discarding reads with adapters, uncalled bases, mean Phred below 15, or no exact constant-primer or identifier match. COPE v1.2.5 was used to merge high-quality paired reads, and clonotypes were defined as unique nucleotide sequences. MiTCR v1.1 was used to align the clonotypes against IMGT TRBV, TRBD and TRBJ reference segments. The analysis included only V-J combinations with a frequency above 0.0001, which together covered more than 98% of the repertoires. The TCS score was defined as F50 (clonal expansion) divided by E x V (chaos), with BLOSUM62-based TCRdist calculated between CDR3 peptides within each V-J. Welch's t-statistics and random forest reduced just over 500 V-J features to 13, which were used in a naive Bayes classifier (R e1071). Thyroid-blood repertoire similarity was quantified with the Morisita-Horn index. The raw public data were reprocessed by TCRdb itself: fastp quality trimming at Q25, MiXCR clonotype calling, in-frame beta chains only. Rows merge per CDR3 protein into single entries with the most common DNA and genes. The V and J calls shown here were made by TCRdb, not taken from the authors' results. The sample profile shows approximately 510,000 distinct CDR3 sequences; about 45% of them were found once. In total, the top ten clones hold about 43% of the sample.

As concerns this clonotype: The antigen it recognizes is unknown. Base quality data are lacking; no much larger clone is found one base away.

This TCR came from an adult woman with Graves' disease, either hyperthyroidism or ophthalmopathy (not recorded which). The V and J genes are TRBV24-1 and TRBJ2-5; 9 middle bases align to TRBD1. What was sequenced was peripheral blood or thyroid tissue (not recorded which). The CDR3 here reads CATSDFGQGSRETQYF. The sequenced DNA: TGTGCCACCAGTGATTTTGGACAGGGGAGTCGAGAGACCCAGTACTTC.